A selection of T cell receptor beta chains follows, all from one sample in a study of PD-L1 blockade in urothelial cancer. The data were produced by immunoSEQ multiplex PCR, yet TCRdb's version contains in-frame clones alone and is incomplete. The sample has roughly 91,000 clones; more than 75% are singletons. Here the sequenced sample was PBMCs, taken around atezolizumab (anti-PD-L1) treatment. These receptor sequences come from a man aged 60 to 69 with urothelial cancer. The CDR3 runs from the conserved cysteine through the conserved F or W. Fields, in order: J gene, D gene, V gene, clone size, CDR3 DNA, CDR3 protein. D genes are given only for firm matches. Size values are once, few and many counts, or a class for expanded clones, and some rows have none.

J gene: TRBJ2-2
D gene: TRBD2
V gene: TRBV10-3
clone size: -
CDR3 DNA: TGTGCCATCAGTGAGTGGACTAGCGGGAGTTGGGACACCGGGGAGCTGTTTTTT
CDR3 protein: CAISEWTSGSWDTGELFF

J gene: TRBJ1-5
D gene: -
V gene: TRBV5-1
clone size: -
CDR3 DNA: TGCGCCAGCAGCTTGGGGTTCCCGCGGAATCAGCCCCAGCATTTT
CDR3 protein: CASSLGFPRNQPQHF

J gene: TRBJ1-5
D gene: -
V gene: TRBV2
clone size: once
CDR3 DNA: TGTGCCAGCAACGGGGATACCAGCAATCAGCCCCAGCATTTT
CDR3 protein: CASNGDTSNQPQHF

J gene: TRBJ2-7
D gene: TRBD2
V gene: TRBV5-1
clone size: -
CDR3 DNA: TGCGCCAGCAGCTTACCCCGGGCGACTAGCGGGAGTTACGAGCAGTACTTC
CDR3 protein: CASSLPRATSGSYEQYF

J gene: TRBJ2-7
D gene: -
V gene: TRBV2
clone size: -
CDR3 DNA: TGTGCCAGCAGTGAATCGGGGGTCTACGAGCAGTACTTC
CDR3 protein: CASSESGVYEQYF

J gene: TRBJ2-3
D gene: -
V gene: TRBV7-8
clone size: -
CDR3 DNA: TGTGCCAGCAGCCCAACCCCGGGGTATGCGCAGTATTTT
CDR3 protein: CASSPTPGYAQYF

J gene: TRBJ1-1
D gene: -
V gene: TRBV6-6
clone size: -
CDR3 DNA: TGTGCCAGCAGTTACTCAGTCCAGGCCACTGAAGCTTTCTTT
CDR3 protein: CASSYSVQATEAFF

J gene: TRBJ2-5
D gene: -
V gene: TRBV30
clone size: -
CDR3 DNA: TGTGCCTGGAGATCTCAAGAGACCCAGTACTTC
CDR3 protein: CAWRSQETQYF

J gene: TRBJ2-7
D gene: TRBD1
V gene: TRBV9
clone size: -
CDR3 DNA: TGTGCCAGCAGCGGAGGGACAGGGGGCTACTACGAGCAGTACTTC
CDR3 protein: CASSGGTGGYYEQYF

J gene: TRBJ2-7
D gene: -
V gene: TRBV5-1
clone size: -
CDR3 DNA: TGCGCCAGCAGCGCCGGGACACTTAGCTCCTACGAGCAGTACTTC
CDR3 protein: CASSAGTLSSYEQYF

J gene: TRBJ1-1
D gene: -
V gene: TRBV7-8
clone size: few
CDR3 DNA: TGTGCCAGCAGCTTAGGGACAGTGAACACTGAAGCTTTCTTT
CDR3 protein: CASSLGTVNTEAFF

J gene: TRBJ1-1
D gene: -
V gene: TRBV7-6
clone size: few
CDR3 DNA: TGTGCCAGCAGCTTAGGTCCAGTGAACACTGAAGCTTTCTTT
CDR3 protein: CASSLGPVNTEAFF

J gene: TRBJ1-6
D gene: TRBD1
V gene: TRBV18
clone size: -
CDR3 DNA: TGTGCCAGCTCACCAGCAGACAGGGGCAATTCACCCCTCCACTTT
CDR3 protein: CASSPADRGNSPLHF

J gene: TRBJ2-1
D gene: TRBD1
V gene: TRBV7-2
clone size: -
CDR3 DNA: TGTGCCAGCAGCTTTAGGGACAGATACAATGAGCAGTTCTTC
CDR3 protein: CASSFRDRYNEQFF

J gene: TRBJ1-1
D gene: -
V gene: TRBV29-1
clone size: once
CDR3 DNA: TGCAGCGCCGAAGGTGGAGTCATGAACACTGAAGCTTTCTTT
CDR3 protein: CSAEGGVMNTEAFF

J gene: TRBJ2-1
D gene: TRBD1
V gene: TRBV7-2
clone size: -
CDR3 DNA: TGTGCCAGCAGCATGAGACAGGGTTTCAGCAATGAGCAGTTCTTC
CDR3 protein: CASSMRQGFSNEQFF

J gene: TRBJ2-5
D gene: -
V gene: TRBV25-1
clone size: -
CDR3 DNA: TGTGCCAGCAGGGCGGTGACTAGACAAGAGACCCAGTACTTC
CDR3 protein: CASRAVTRQETQYF